These 14 T cell receptor beta chains came from one sample sequenced in a study of T-cell memory formation after mild COVID-19. Each CDR3 protein is one row after TCRdb ran MiXCR on the 5' RACE reads. The table records 400,000 to 550,000 distinct CDR3 sequences, roughly 25% of them present only once. The sequenced sample was PBMCs or a T cell subset sorted from them (not recorded which). The receptors derive from an adult woman who had mild COVID-19 (a few samples of this study predate the infection). Cell type and time point are not known.

This clonotype was seen repeatedly, ten times or more. The V and J genes are TRBV3-1 and TRBJ2-7; D might be TRBD1 or TRBD2, each matching 5 bases. The germline V and J ends were trimmed by 4 bases and 2 bases, with 15 bases remaining between them. The CDR3 covers 15 residues. Germline-derived CDR1 and CDR2 are LGHDT and YNNKEL (reference sequence). The CDR3 DNA is TGTGCCAGCAGCCGAGCCAGGGACCCCGCCTACGAGCAGTACTTC. Residues: CASSRARDPAYEQYF.

This chain uses TRBV15 with TRBJ2-1, with TRBD2 as a possible D gene (5 bases). Germline assignment: CDR1 LNHNV and CDR2 YYDKDF (reference sequence). CDR3 length equals 15 residues. Trimming took 8 bases from V and 4 from J, leaving 18 bases between them. The CDR3: CATGEIRTGYNEQFF. In DNA form, the CDR3 reads TGTGCCACCGGAGAGATAAGGACTGGATACAATGAGCAGTTCTTC.

The J gene is TRBJ2-5, the V gene TRBV4-1; D unresolved. This CDR3 region has 15 residues. Germline V lookup: CDR1 MGHRA, CDR2 YSYEKL. Trimming removed 4 bases from V and 3 bases from J, with 15 bases in between. The CDR3 loop reads CASSLYGSWKETQYF. CDR3 nucleotide sequence: TGCGCCAGCAGCCTTTATGGGTCCTGGAAAGAGACCCAGTACTTC.

This clonotype was counted between two and nine times. The chain recombines TRBV25-1 with TRBJ2-2; TRBD1 matches 8 bases. Germline trimming cut 6 bases from V and 3 bases from J; bases unmatched to any gene: 3. CDR1 and CDR2 from the germline V gene are MGHDK and SYGVNS. CDR3 length equals 14 residues. The CDR3 protein is CASRTQGDTGELFF. CDR3 coding DNA: TGTGCCAGCAGGACACAGGGGGACACCGGGGAGCTGTTTTTT. The variable domain in full, with the rest retrieved from reference TRBV25-1 and TRBJ2-2, is EADIYQTPRYLVIGTGKKITLECSQTMGHDKMYWYQQDPGMELHLIHYSYGVNSTEKGDLSSESTVSRIRTEHFPLTLESARPSHTSQYLCASRTQGDTGELFFGEGSRLTVL.

The chain recombines TRBV12-3 or TRBV12-4 with TRBJ2-2, with 8 nucleotides matching TRBD2. CDR3 size: 14 residues. After removal of 2 bases from V and 7 bases from J, the junction contained 3 bases not matched to a gene. The CDR3 region has the DNA TGTGCCAGCAGTTTACCCAGCGGGGGCGGGGAGCTGTTTTTT. It translates to CASSLPSGGGELFF.

The chain uses TRBV12-3 or TRBV12-4 and TRBJ1-2; D is perhaps TRBD1 (5 bases). This CDR3 spans 16 amino acids. V shed 5 bases and J shed 5 bases, with 21 bases lying between them. The CDR3 DNA reads TGTGCCAGCAGTCCCAGCTTACAGGCAAATTCGTATGGCTACACCTTC. It is translated as CASSPSLQANSYGYTF.

This chain links TRBV4-3 with TRBJ2-7; 8 bases are a match to TRBD2. The CDR3 is 15 residues long. The V and J ends lost 4 bases and 2 bases, in that order; junction bases with no gene match: 7. Germline V gene sequence: CDR1 LGHNA, CDR2 YSLEER. In nucleotides, the CDR3 is TGCGCCAGCAGCCCCGGGACTAGAGGCCCCTACGAGCAGTACTTC. It specifies CASSPGTRGPYEQYF.

The sample holds many counts of this clonotype. The V call is TRBV12-3 or TRBV12-4, the J call TRBJ1-2, with 7 bases lining up with TRBD1. The junction had 0 bases not matched to a gene; V was cut back by 6 bases and J by 2 bases. CDR3 length equals 12 residues. The CDR3 DNA reads TGTGCCAGCAGACAGGGGAACTATGGCTACACCTTC. Its protein is CASRQGNYGYTF.

The chain has TRBV7-8 and TRBJ2-5; D not resolved. Trimming left V 1 base short and J 4 bases short, with 13 bases between. The CDR3 length is 15 residues. Germline V gene lookup returns CDR1 SGHVS and CDR2 FQNEAQ. Here the CDR3 DNA reads TGTGCCAGCAGCTTAGGCCCGTACCTCCCAGAGACCCAGTACTTC. It codes for CASSLGPYLPETQYF.

This chain links TRBV6-6 with TRBJ2-3; D not resolved. CDR1 is MNHNY, CDR2 SVGAGI, per germline (reference sequence). The CDR3 totals 13 residues. V was shortened by 6 bases and J by 5 bases, with 12 bases between the two germline ends. This CDR3 is CASSHAGQDTQYF. The DNA of the CDR3 is TGTGCCAGCAGCCACGCCGGGCAAGATACGCAGTATTTT.

The rearrangement uses TRBV11-2 and TRBJ2-7; D is perhaps TRBD1 (5 bases). Deletions cut 2 bases from V and 5 bases from J, with 10 bases between. Germline CDR1 and CDR2: SGHAT and FQNNGV. The CDR3 has 13 residues. As DNA, the CDR3 is TGTGCCAGCAGCTTAAGCAGGGCCCACGAGCAGTACTTC. As protein: CASSLSRAHEQYF. The entire variable domain, with the rest obtained from reference TRBV11-2 and TRBJ2-7, is as follows: EAGVAQSPRYKIIEKRQSVAFWCNPISGHATLYWYQQILGQGPKLLIQFQNNGVVDDSQLPKDRFSAERLKGVDSTLKIQPAKLEDSAVYLCASSLSRAHEQYFGPGTRLTVT.

A few counts support this clonotype. The V call is TRBV3-1, the J call TRBJ1-6, with D possibly TRBD1 on 5 matching bases. V lost 3 bases to trimming and J lost 10 bases, with 16 bases between them. Looked up from germline, CDR1 is LGHDT and CDR2 is YNNKEL (reference sequence). The CDR3 totals 15 residues. Here the CDR3 DNA reads TGTGCCAGCAGCCATCCGGGCCTGGGGGACTCACCCCTCCACTTT. It is translated as CASSHPGLGDSPLHF.

The J gene is TRBJ1-1, the V gene TRBV27, with D possibly TRBD1 on 5 matching bases. V was shortened by 6 bases and J by 3 bases, with 17 bases between the two germline ends. The CDR3 is 15 amino acids. In germline, CDR1 is MNHEY, CDR2 SMNVEV (reference sequence). The CDR3 sequence is CASRVRGVWDTEAFF. In DNA, the CDR3 is TGTGCCAGCAGGGTCCGAGGGGTTTGGGACACTGAAGCTTTCTTT.

In this sample, this clonotype turned up a few times. This chain's CDR3 is CASSLAVSGTEAFF. In DNA, the CDR3 is TGTGCCAGCAGCTTAGCAGTATCGGGCACTGAAGCTTTCTTT. The genes are TRBV7-9 and TRBJ1-1; D remains unclear. This CDR3 has 14 amino acids. Trimming cost V 0 bases and J 4 bases, with 9 bases left between them. From germline, CDR1 is SEHNR and CDR2 FQNEAQ (reference sequence).